The 29 T cell receptor beta chains given below trace back to one sample, sequenced in a study of identical twins. TCRdb reanalysed the 5' RACE reads using MiXCR and keeps one entry per CDR3 protein. The table lists nearly 250,000 distinct CDR3 sequences, 5.5% to 7% of them singletons, with approximately 3.6% in the top ten. These data were also filed under a second study, of yellow fever vaccine responses in identical twins.

The source material was memory (CD45RO+) T cells sorted from blood. The receptors originated from a young woman in good health.

This clonotype was counted only a few times. This chain links TRBV20-1 with TRBJ2-1; 7 positions agree with TRBD1. Per germline, CDR1 DFQATT and CDR2 SNEGSKA (reference sequence). Losses at the gene ends were 4 bases for V and 2 bases for J; bases not matched to a gene: 14. This CDR3 contains 17 residues. CDR3 region: CSAIGTPGGSAYNEQFF. The CDR3 coding sequence is TGCAGTGCTATCGGGACCCCAGGGGGTAGTGCCTACAATGAGCAGTTCTTC.

CDR3 in DNA: TGTGCCAGCAGTTACGAGGTGTCCGGAAACACCATATATTTT. It encodes CASSYEVSGNTIYF. V usage is TRBV6-5 and J usage is TRBJ1-3; D call uncertain. The V end was cut by 2 bases, the J end by 4 bases, with 9 bases between. Germline V gene lookup returns CDR1 MNHEY and CDR2 SVGAGI. The CDR3 totals 14 residues.

In this sample, this clonotype turned up many times. This rearrangement joins TRBV11-2 to TRBJ2-2; D gene ambiguous. Trimming pared 0 bases from V and 6 bases from J, leaving 8 bases between. The CDR3 runs 14 residues. CDR1 and CDR2 (germline): SGHAT, FQNNGV. The CDR3 reads CASSLDRRSGELFF. CDR3 bases: TGTGCCAGCAGCTTAGATCGACGGTCCGGGGAGCTGTTTTTT.

The V and J genes are TRBV7-8 and TRBJ2-1; 15 bases are shared with TRBD2. Losses at the gene ends were 5 bases for V and 9 bases for J; bases not matched to a gene: 8. Per the germline V gene, CDR1 is SGHVS and CDR2 is FQNEAQ. The length of the CDR3 is 16 residues. CDR3 loop: CASSESGLAGGREQFF. The CDR3 region has the DNA TGTGCCAGCAGCGAAAGCGGACTAGCGGGAGGGCGTGAGCAGTTCTTC.

This clonotype was recorded at least ten times. V gene TRBV28 combines with J gene TRBJ1-2; D gene ambiguous. Germline V gene lookup returns CDR1 MDHEN and CDR2 SYDVKM. The ends were cut back, 5 bases at V and 5 bases at J, with 9 bases in the middle. This CDR3 has 12 residues. CDR3 residues: CASSPPQYGYTF. CDR3 sequence (DNA): TGTGCCAGCAGTCCTCCTCAGTATGGCTACACCTTC.

A few counts support this clonotype. The chain combines TRBV6-4 with TRBJ2-3; TRBD2 matches 8 bases. CDR1 is MRHNA, CDR2 SNTAGT, per germline. The V segment lost 3 bases and the J segment 2 bases; nucleotides outside the gene matches: 1. There are 14 residues in the CDR3. The CDR3 DNA sequence: TGTGCCAGCAGTGAGACTAGCGACACAGATACGCAGTATTTT. Its protein product is CASSETSDTDTQYF.

This clonotype occurred a few times. The chain couples TRBV6-1 to TRBJ2-7; TRBD1 agrees at 9 bases. Germline CDR1 reads MNHNS; CDR2 reads SASEGT. This CDR3 comprises 15 residues. V was clipped by 7 bases and J by 1 base; unmatched bases: 8. CDR3 in DNA: TGTGCCAGCATCATCCCGGGACAGGGATCCTACGAGCAGTACTTC. It translates to CASIIPGQGSYEQYF.

The chain employs TRBV6-2 or TRBV6-3 and TRBJ2-2; D remains unclear. Germline V gives CDR1 MNHEY, CDR2 SVGEGT. Trimming pared 4 bases from V and 8 bases from J, leaving 11 bases between. This CDR3 has 13 amino acids. CDR3 in DNA: TGTGCCAGCAGTTTCTCAGAAGCGGGGGAGCTGTTTTTT. Protein: CASSFSEAGELFF.

This clonotype was counted between two and nine times. V usage is TRBV19 and J usage is TRBJ1-5, with D hard to call. The CDR3 contains 13 residues. Trimming pared 2 bases from V and 6 bases from J, leaving 8 bases between. Germline V gene data show CDR1 as LNHDA and CDR2 as SQIVND (reference sequence). CDR3 in amino acids: CASSISDRQPQHF. The CDR3 DNA sequence: TGTGCCAGTAGTATATCAGACCGTCAGCCCCAGCATTTT.

The genes are TRBV21-1 and TRBJ2-7; the D call in the table, TRBD1, was not verified against the DNA. TRBV21-1 is designated a pseudogene. This CDR3 is 17 amino acids long. Here the CDR3 reads CASRDVIGTGGSYEQYV. CDR3 nucleotide sequence: TGTGCCAGCAGGGATGTGATCGGGACAGGGGGCTCCTACGAGCAGTACGTC.

The chain uses TRBV7-9 and TRBJ2-1; TRBD2 matches 9 bases. Germline V gene data show CDR1 as SEHNR and CDR2 as FQNEAQ (reference sequence). After removal of 5 bases from V and 6 bases from J, the junction contained 8 bases not matched to a gene. The CDR3 loop spans 15 amino acids. The CDR3 sequence: CASSLMAGGPNEQFF. The CDR3 region has the DNA TGTGCCAGCAGCCTCATGGCGGGAGGGCCCAATGAGCAGTTCTTC. Drawing the rest from reference TRBV7-9 and TRBJ2-1, the complete variable domain is DTGVSQNPRHKITKRGQNVTFRCDPISEHNRLYWYRQTLGQGPEFLTYFQNEAQLEKSRLLSDRFSAERPKGSFSTLEIQRTEQGDSAMYLCASSLMAGGPNEQFFGPGTRLTVL.

The chain joins TRBV28 to TRBJ1-4; D ambiguous. V lost 2 bases to trimming and J lost 5 bases, with 12 bases between them. Germline V gene lookup returns CDR1 MDHEN and CDR2 SYDVKM. CDR3 length: 15 amino acids. The CDR3 sequence: CASSLDWESNEKLFF. As DNA, the CDR3 is TGTGCCAGCAGTTTAGATTGGGAGAGCAATGAAAAACTGTTTTTT.

In this sample, this clonotype turned up many times. The chain employs TRBV5-1 and TRBJ1-5, with D unresolved. Trimming pared 4 bases from V and 4 bases from J, leaving 9 bases between. In germline, CDR1 is SGHRS, CDR2 YFSETQ. This CDR3 is 13 amino acids long. DNA for the CDR3: TGCGCCAGCAGCCTCGGAAAGAATCAGCCCCAGCATTTT. This encodes CASSLGKNQPQHF.

This clonotype was found many times. The genes are TRBV4-2 and TRBJ2-5, with D perhaps TRBD2 (6 bases). Trimming took 4 bases from V and 4 from J, leaving 16 bases between them. The CDR3 runs 15 residues. Germline CDR1 LGHNA, CDR2 YNFKEQ. The chain's CDR3 is CASSRDGTQGETQYF. DNA for the CDR3: TGTGCCAGCAGCCGGGACGGGACTCAGGGAGAGACCCAGTACTTC.

At least ten counts were recorded for this clonotype. The rearrangement joins TRBV5-1 to TRBJ2-1; 12 nucleotides agree with TRBD2. The CDR3 has 16 amino acids. Germline V gene data show CDR1 as SGHRS and CDR2 as YFSETQ. The ends lost 0 bases at V and 4 bases at J; junction bases unmatched: 2. The CDR3 nucleotides read TGCGCCAGCAGCTTGGGACTAGCGGGGGTGTACAATGAGCAGTTCTTC. It codes for CASSLGLAGVYNEQFF.

This clonotype was recorded at least ten times. V and J are TRBV20-1 and TRBJ2-7, with TRBD2 matching over 12 bases. J lost 3 bases, V lost 4 bases, and 4 bases had no gene match. The CDR3 extends over 14 amino acids. Per the germline V gene, CDR1 is DFQATT and CDR2 is SNEGSKA (reference sequence). The CDR3 sequence: CSATSGGEFYEQYV. The CDR3 bases are TGCAGTGCTACTAGCGGGGGGGAATTCTACGAGCAGTACGTC.

This clonotype occurred many times. The chain is built from TRBV5-1 and TRBJ1-6; D is perhaps TRBD1 (6 bases). The CDR3 runs 15 residues. Germline V gene sequence: CDR1 SGHRS, CDR2 YFSETQ. Between the trimmed V and J ends, which lost 4 bases and 5 bases, there was a span of 13 bases. As DNA, the CDR3 is TGCGCCAGCAGCATCAGGGACAAAAATAATTCACCCCTCCACTTT. Amino acids: CASSIRDKNNSPLHF.

This CDR3 is CASRSRKEQFF. In nucleotides, the CDR3 is TGTGCCAGCCGATCCCGTAAGGAGCAGTTCTTC. This sequence joins TRBV12-3 or TRBV12-4 and TRBJ2-1; no clear D. V was cut by 8 bases and J by 10 bases, with 12 bases left in between. The CDR3 runs to 11 residues.

This chain uses TRBV20-1 with TRBJ2-7, with 7 bases identical to TRBD1. The CDR3 runs 12 residues. Trimming removed 5 bases from V and 4 bases from J; junction bases left unmatched: 5. Germline CDR1 and CDR2: DFQATT and SNEGSKA (reference sequence). CDR3 sequence: CSAVRQGYEQYV. The CDR3 bases are TGCAGTGCTGTCCGACAGGGATACGAGCAGTACGTC.

This clonotype was seen just once. The V and J genes are TRBV3-1 and TRBJ2-7; no firm D call. V was trimmed by 4 bases and J by 1 base, leaving 8 bases between them. This CDR3 region has 13 residues. Per germline, CDR1 LGHDT and CDR2 YNNKEL (reference sequence). The CDR3 nucleotides read TGTGCCAGCAGCCCCCCTTATTCCTACGAGCAGTACTTC. This gives the protein CASSPPYSYEQYF.

Many counts were recorded for this clonotype. V usage is TRBV12-3 or TRBV12-4 and J usage is TRBJ2-3, with TRBD2 matching 10 bases. V lost 3 bases and J lost 4; bases outside the gene matches: 4. The CDR3 is 15 residues long. The CDR3 loop reads CASSFLAGAPDTQYF. The DNA of the CDR3 is TGTGCCAGCAGTTTCCTAGCGGGAGCCCCAGATACGCAGTATTTT.

The V gene is TRBV6-1, the J gene TRBJ2-6; 7 bases line up with TRBD1. The V gene's germline CDR1 is MNHNS and CDR2 SASEGT. The CDR3 sequence is 18 residues long. The V and J ends lost 4 bases and 0 bases, in that order; junction bases with no gene match: 9. Here the CDR3 reads CASSARQGSLSGANVLTF. In DNA form, the CDR3 reads TGTGCCAGCAGTGCGAGACAGGGTTCCCTCTCTGGGGCCAACGTCCTGACTTTC.

This clonotype was seen a handful of times. This sequence joins TRBV11-2 and TRBJ2-2; D may be TRBD1 (6 bases). The germline CDR1 and CDR2 sequences are SGHAT and FQNNGV. Trimming took 5 bases from V and 0 from J, leaving 22 bases between them. The length of the CDR3 is 19 residues. Here the CDR3 DNA reads TGTGCCAGCAGCCCTTTTGTGCCCCGGGACAAACCGAACACCGGGGAGCTGTTTTTT. Protein: CASSPFVPRDKPNTGELFF.

Ten or more counts support this clonotype. The chain is built from TRBV12-3 or TRBV12-4 and TRBJ1-3, with D uncertain. This CDR3 is built from 14 residues. Trimming cost V 4 bases and J 4 bases, with 11 bases left between them. The CDR3 DNA is TGTGCCAGCAGTTCCTCGGGGAGAGGAAACACCATATATTTT. It codes for CASSSSGRGNTIYF.

The sample holds a few counts of this clonotype. DNA of the CDR3: TGCAGTGCATCAACGGGCCCGGGGAACGAGCAGTACTTC. Residues: CSASTGPGNEQYF. The chain combines TRBV20-1 with TRBJ2-7, with D perhaps matching TRBD2 (5 bases). CDR3 length equals 13 residues. V was clipped by 6 bases and J by 5 bases, with 17 bases between them. CDR1 and CDR2 (germline): DFQATT, SNEGSKA (reference sequence).

The chain carries TRBV28 and TRBJ2-5, with TRBD2 identical over 10 bases. CDR1 MDHEN and CDR2 SYDVKM come from the germline V gene. With V trimmed by 5 bases and J by 4 bases, 4 bases remained unmatched. The CDR3 length is 14 residues. The CDR3 is CASSEGLALETQYF. Written as DNA, the CDR3 is TGTGCCAGCAGTGAGGGACTAGCGCTAGAGACCCAGTACTTC.

This clonotype was counted a few times. The J gene is TRBJ2-3, the V gene TRBV2, with TRBD2 matching 7 bases. J gave up 5 bases and V 3 bases, and 11 bases lay outside the gene matches. CDR1 and CDR2 from the germline V gene are SNHLY and FYNNEI. The CDR3 is 16 residues long. CDR3 in DNA: TGTGCCAGCAGTGACCCCCTTGGGAGGGCCCTAGATACGCAGTATTTT. Amino acids: CASSDPLGRALDTQYF. Full variable domain (outside the CDR3, taken from reference TRBV2 and TRBJ2-3): EPEVTQTPSHQVTQMGQEVILRCVPISNHLYFYWYRQILGQKVEFLVSFYNNEISEKSEIFDDQFSVERPDGSNFTLKIRSTKLEDSAMYFCASSDPLGRALDTQYFGPGTRLTVL.

This clonotype occurred a few times. This sequence joins TRBV24-1 and TRBJ2-5, with 7 bases fitting TRBD1. Germline CDR1 KGHDR, CDR2 SFDVKD. This CDR3 has 13 amino acids. V was pared by 0 bases and J by 11 bases, with 5 bases of the junction left unmatched. CDR3 sequence reads: CATSDLADRAQYF. The CDR3 coding sequence is TGTGCCACCAGTGATTTGGCTGACAGGGCACAGTACTTC.

The rearrangement uses TRBV25-1 and TRBJ2-1; D might be TRBD1 or TRBD2, each matching 5 bases. Trimming removed 1 base at V and 7 bases at J, with 20 bases between. CDR1 and CDR2 (germline): MGHDK, SYGVNS. CDR3 length: 17 amino acids. CDR3 nucleotides: TGTGCCAGCAGTGAATCGGGACGGGACCGAACCTCGAATGAGCAGTTCTTC. As protein: CASSESGRDRTSNEQFF.